This TCR beta chain originates from a study of shared clonotypes between healthy human individuals. Study overall: Two women and a few men aged 18 to 49 served as donors.

Germline V gives CDR1 SGHNT, CDR2 YYREEE (reference sequence). Losses at the gene ends were 1 base for V and 1 base for J; bases not matched to a gene: 11. The CDR3 loop spans 17 amino acids. Replicate PCRs run on unsorted PBMC used about 0.3 ug DNA, which was 30,000 or so T cell genomes. In the authors' methods: Filtering differed for immunoSEQ, which gave only junction sequences without quality scores. Measured with immunoSEQ multiplex PCR; TCRdb has only the in-frame clones, and not every one. V and J calls and clone size are copied from that table; D and trimming were computed from the DNA. The sample comprises a few hundred thousand clones, around three quarters of which are singletons, and approximately 12% rests with the top ten.

This sequence originates from a middle-aged woman in good health. Some clones in this sample may be carry-over from other donors' samples. The sample taken for sequencing was PBMCs. V and J are TRBV5-4 and TRBJ2-7; 7 nucleotides match TRBD2. CDR3 DNA sequence: TGTGCCAGCAGCTTGCCCCGTGCGGGAGTTGAGTCCTACGAGCAGTACTTC. It specifies CASSLPRAGVESYEQYF.